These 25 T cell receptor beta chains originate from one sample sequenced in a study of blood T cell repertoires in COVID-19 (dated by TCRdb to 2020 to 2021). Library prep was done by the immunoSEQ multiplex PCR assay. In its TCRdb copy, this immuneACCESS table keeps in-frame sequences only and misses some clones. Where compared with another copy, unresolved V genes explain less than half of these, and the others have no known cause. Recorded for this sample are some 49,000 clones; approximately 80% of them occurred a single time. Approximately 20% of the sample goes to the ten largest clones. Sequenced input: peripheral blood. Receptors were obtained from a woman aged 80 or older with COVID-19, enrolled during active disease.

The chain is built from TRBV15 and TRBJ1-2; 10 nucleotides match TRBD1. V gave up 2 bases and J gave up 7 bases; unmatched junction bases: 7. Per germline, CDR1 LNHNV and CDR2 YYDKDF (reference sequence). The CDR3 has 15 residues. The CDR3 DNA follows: TGTGCCACCAGCAGATTGACAGGGGGCATGGCTGGCTACACCTTC. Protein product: CATSRLTGGMAGYTF.

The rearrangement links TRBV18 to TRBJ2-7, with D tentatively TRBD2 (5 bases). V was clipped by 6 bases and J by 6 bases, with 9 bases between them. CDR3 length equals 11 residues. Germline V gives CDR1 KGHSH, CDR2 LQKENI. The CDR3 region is CASSAGSEQYF. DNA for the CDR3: TGTGCCAGCTCCGCGGGTTCCGAGCAGTACTTC. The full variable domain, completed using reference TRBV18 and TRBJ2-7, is NAGVMQNPRHLVRRRGQEARLRCSPMKGHSHVYWYRQLPEEGLKFMVYLQKENIIDESGMPKERFSAEFPKEGPSILRIQQVVRGDSAAYFCASSAGSEQYFGPGTRLTVT.

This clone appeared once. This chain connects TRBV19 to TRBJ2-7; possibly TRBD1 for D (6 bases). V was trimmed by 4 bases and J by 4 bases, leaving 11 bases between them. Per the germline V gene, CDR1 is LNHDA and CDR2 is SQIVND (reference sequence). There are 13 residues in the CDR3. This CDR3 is CASSTTGVYEQYF. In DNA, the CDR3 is TGTGCCAGTAGTACGACAGGTGTGTACGAGCAGTACTTC.

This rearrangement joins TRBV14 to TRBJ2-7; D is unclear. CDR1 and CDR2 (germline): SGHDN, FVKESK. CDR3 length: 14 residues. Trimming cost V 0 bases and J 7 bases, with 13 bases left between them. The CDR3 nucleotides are TGTGCCAGCAGCCAAGATCCGACCCGGCGGGAGCAGTACTTC. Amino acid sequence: CASSQDPTRREQYF.

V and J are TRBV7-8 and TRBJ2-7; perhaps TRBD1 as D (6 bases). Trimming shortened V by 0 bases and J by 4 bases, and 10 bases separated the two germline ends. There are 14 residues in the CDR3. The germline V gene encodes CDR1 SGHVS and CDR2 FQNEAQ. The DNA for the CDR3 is TGTGCCAGCAGCTTAGCGCCTCAGGGGTACGAGCAGTACTTC. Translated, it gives CASSLAPQGYEQYF.

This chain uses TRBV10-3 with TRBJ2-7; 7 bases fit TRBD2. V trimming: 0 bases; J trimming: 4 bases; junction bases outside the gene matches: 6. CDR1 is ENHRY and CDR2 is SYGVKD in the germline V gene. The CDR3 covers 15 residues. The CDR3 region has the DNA TGTGCCATCAGTGAGTCGCCTAGCGGAGGGTACGAGCAGTACTTC. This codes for CAISESPSGGYEQYF.

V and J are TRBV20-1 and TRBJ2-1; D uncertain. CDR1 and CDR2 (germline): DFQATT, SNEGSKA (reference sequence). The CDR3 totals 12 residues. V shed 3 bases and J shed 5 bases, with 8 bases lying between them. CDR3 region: CSASDHHNEQFF. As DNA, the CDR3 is TGCAGTGCTAGTGACCATCACAATGAGCAGTTCTTC.

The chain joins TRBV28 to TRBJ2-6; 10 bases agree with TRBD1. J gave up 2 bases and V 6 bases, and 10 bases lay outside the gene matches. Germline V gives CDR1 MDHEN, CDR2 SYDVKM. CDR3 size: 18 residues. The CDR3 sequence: CASRPQPGTGAGANVLTF. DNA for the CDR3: TGTGCCAGCAGACCCCAACCCGGGACAGGGGCTGGGGCCAACGTCCTGACTTTC.

CDR3 sequence reads: CASSEALEGWGNIQYF. CDR3 in DNA: TGTGCCAGCAGTGAAGCGCTTGAGGGATGGGGAAACATTCAGTACTTC. The rearrangement uses TRBV6-1 and TRBJ2-4, with D maybe TRBD2 (5 bases). V lost 0 bases to trimming and J lost 6 bases, with 15 bases between them. The germline gives CDR1 MNHNS, CDR2 SASEGT. This CDR3 is built from 16 residues.

CDR3 nucleotides: TGTGCCAGCAGTTTAGGGCAACTGGAGACCCAGTACTTC. Protein sequence: CASSLGQLETQYF. This chain links TRBV28 with TRBJ2-5; D call uncertain. The germline CDR1 and CDR2 sequences are MDHEN and SYDVKM. This CDR3 is 13 amino acids long. The V gene lost 2 bases and the J gene lost 5 bases, with 9 bases spanning the gap.

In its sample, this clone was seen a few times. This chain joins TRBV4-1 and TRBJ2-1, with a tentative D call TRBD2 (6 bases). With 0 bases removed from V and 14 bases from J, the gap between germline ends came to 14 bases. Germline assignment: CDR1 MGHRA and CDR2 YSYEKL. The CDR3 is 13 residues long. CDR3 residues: CASSQDSAGSEFF. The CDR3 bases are TGCGCCAGCAGCCAAGATAGCGCGGGGAGCGAGTTCTTC.

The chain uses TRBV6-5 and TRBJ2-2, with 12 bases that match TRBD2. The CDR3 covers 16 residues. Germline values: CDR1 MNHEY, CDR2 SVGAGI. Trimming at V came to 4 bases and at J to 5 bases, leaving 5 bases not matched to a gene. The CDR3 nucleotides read TGTGCCAGCAGTTCGACTAGCGGGAGTGTTACCGGGGAGCTGTTTTTT. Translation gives CASSSTSGSVTGELFF.

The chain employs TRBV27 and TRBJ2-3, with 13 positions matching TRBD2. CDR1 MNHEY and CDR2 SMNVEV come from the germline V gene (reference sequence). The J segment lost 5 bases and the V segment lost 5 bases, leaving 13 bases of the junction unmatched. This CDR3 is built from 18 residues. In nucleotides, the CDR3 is TGTGCCAGCAGTCACCTCCGTGGACTAGCGGGAGAAATAGATACGCAGTATTTT. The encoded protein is CASSHLRGLAGEIDTQYF.

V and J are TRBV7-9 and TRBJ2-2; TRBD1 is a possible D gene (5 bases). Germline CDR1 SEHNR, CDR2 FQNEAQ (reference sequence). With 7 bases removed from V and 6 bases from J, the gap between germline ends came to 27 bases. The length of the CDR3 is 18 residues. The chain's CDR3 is CASTVWGTIFESAGELFF. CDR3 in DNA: TGTGCCAGCACCGTATGGGGCACGATTTTCGAGTCGGCCGGGGAGCTGTTTTTT.

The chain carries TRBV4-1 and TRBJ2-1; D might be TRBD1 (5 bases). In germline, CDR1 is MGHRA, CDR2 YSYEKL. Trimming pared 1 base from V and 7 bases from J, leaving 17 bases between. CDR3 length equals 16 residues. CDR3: CASSQVPSPTGNEQFF. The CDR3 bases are TGCGCCAGCAGCCAAGTACCCTCCCCTACAGGAAATGAGCAGTTCTTC.

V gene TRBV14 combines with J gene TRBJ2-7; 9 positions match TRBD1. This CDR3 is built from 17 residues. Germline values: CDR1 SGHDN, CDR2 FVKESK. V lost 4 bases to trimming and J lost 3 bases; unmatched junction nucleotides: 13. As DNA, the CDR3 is TGTGCCAGCAGCCTCCACCTTGGACAGGGGCCGAACTACGAGCAGTACTTC. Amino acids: CASSLHLGQGPNYEQYF.

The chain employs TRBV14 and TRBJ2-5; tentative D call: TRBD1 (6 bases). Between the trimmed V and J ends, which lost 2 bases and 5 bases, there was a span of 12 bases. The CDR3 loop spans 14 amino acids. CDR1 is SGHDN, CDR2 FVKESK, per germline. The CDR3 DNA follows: TGTGCCAGCAGCCAATGGGGGCGGCGGGAGACCCAGTACTTC. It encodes CASSQWGRRETQYF.

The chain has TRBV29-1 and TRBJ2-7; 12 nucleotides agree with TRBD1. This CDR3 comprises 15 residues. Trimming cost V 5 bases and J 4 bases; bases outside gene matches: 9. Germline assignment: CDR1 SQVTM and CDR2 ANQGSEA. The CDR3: CSVLGDRGRLYEQYF. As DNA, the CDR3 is TGCAGCGTTTTGGGGGACAGGGGGCGGTTATACGAGCAGTACTTC.

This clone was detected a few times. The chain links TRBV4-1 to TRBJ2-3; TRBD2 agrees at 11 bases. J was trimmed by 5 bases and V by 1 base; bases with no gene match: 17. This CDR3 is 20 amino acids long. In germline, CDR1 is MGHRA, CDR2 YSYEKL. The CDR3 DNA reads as TGCGCCAGCAGCCAAGCTCACGGAACTTTAGCGGGAGGGCCTAGAGATACGCAGTATTTT. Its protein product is CASSQAHGTLAGGPRDTQYF.

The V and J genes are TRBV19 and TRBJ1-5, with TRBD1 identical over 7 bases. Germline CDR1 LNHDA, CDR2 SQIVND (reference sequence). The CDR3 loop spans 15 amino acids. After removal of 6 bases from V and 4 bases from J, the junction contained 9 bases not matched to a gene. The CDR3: CASRPGGQPNQPQHF. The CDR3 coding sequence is TGTGCCAGTAGACCAGGGGGACAGCCTAATCAGCCCCAGCATTTT.

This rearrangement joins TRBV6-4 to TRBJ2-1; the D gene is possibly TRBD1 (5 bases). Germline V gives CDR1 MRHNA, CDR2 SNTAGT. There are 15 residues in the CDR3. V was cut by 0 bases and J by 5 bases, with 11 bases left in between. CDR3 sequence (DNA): TGTGCCAGCAGTGACTCGATAGGCAGGGACAATGAGCAGTTCTTC. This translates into CASSDSIGRDNEQFF.

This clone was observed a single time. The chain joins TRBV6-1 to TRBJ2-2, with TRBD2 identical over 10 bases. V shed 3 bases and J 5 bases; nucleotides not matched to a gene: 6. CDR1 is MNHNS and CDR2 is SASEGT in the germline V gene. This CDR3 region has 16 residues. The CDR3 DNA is TGTGCCAGCAGTGAGAGAGCGGGAGGGCCTACCGGGGAGCTGTTTTTT. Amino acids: CASSERAGGPTGELFF.

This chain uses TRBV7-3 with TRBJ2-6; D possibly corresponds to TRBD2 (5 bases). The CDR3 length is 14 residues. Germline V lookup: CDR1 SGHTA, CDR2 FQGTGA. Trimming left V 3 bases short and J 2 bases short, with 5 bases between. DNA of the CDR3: TGTGCCAGCAGCTTGGGAGCTGGGGCCAACGTCCTGACTTTC. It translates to CASSLGAGANVLTF. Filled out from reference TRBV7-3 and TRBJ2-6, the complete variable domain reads GAGVSQTPSNKVTEKGKYVELRCDPISGHTALYWYRQSLGQGPEFLIYFQGTGAADDSGLPNDRFFAVRPEGSVSTLKIQRTERGDSAVYLCASSLGAGANVLTFGAGSRLTVL.

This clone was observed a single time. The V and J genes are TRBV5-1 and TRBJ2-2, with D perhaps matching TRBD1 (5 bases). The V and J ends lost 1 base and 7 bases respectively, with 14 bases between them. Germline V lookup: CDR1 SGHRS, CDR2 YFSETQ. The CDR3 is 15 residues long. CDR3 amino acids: CASSLRTPENGELFF. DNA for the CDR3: TGCGCCAGCAGCTTGAGGACACCGGAGAACGGGGAGCTGTTTTTT.

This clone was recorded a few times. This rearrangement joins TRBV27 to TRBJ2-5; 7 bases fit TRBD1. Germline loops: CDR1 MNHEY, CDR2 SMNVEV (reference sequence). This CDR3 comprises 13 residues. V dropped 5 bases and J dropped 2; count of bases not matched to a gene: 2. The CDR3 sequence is CASSPGQQETQYF. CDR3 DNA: TGTGCCAGCAGTCCGGGACAGCAAGAGACCCAGTACTTC.